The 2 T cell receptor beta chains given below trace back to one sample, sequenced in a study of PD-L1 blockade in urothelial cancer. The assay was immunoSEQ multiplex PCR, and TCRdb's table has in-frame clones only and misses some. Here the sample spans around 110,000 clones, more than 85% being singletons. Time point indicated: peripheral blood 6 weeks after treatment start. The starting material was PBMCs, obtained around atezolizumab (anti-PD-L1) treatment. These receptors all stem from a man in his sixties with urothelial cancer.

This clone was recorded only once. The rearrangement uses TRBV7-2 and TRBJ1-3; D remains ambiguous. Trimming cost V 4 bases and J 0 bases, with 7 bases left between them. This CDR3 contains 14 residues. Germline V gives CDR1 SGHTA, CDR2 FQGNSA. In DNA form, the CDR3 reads TGTGCCAGCAGCTCGACAAGCTCTGGAAACACCATATATTTT. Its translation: CASSSTSSGNTIYF.

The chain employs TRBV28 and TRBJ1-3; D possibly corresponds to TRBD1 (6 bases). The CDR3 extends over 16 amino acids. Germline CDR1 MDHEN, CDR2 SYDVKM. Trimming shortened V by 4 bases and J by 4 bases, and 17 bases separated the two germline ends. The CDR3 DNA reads TGTGCCAGCAGTTCCAATCGAGGGGGAAACGGAAACACCATATATTTT. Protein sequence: CASSSNRGGNGNTIYF.